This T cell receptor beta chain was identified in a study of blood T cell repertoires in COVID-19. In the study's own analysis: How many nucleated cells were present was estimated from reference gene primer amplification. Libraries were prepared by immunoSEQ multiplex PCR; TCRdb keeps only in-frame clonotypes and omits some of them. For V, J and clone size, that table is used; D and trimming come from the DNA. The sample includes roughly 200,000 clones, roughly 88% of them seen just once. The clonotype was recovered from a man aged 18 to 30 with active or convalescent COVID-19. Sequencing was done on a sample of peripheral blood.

CDR3 in amino acids: CASRRRLAGSTDTQYF. CDR3 nucleotides: TGTGCCAGCAGACGAAGACTAGCGGGGAGCACAGATACGCAGTATTTT. The rearrangement uses TRBV28 and TRBJ2-3; the match to TRBD2 covers 11 bases. Trimming removed 6 bases from V and 0 bases from J; junction bases left unmatched: 5. CDR3 length: 16 residues. Germline CDR1 and CDR2: MDHEN and SYDVKM.